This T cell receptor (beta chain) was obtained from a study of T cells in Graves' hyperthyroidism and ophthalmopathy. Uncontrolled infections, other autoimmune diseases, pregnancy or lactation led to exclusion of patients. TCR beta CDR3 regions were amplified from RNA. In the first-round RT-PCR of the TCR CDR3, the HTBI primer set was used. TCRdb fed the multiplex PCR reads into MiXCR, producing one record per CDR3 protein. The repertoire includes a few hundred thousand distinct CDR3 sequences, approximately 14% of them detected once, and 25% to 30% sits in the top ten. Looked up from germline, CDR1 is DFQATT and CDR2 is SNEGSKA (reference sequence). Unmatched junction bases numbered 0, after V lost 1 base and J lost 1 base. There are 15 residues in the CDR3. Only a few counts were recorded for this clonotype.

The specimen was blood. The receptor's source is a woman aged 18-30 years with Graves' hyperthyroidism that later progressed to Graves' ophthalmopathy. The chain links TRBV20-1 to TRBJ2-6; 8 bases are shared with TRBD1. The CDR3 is CSARGQGSGANVLTF. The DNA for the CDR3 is TGCAGTGCTAGAGGACAGGGGTCTGGGGCCAACGTCCTGACTTTC.